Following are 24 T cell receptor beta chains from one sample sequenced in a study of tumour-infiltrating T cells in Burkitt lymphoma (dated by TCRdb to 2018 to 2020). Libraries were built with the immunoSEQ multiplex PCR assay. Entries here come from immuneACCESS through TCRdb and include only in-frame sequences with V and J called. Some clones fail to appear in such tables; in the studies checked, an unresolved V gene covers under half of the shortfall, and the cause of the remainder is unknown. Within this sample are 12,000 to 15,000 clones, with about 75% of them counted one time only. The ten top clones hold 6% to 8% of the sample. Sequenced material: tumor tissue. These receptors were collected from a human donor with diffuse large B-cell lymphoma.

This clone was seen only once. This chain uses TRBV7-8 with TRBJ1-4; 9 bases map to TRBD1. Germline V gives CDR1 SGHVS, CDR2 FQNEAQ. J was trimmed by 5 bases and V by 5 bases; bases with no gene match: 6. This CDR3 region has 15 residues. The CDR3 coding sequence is TGTGCCAGCAGCCTCCGGGACAGGGTAAATGAAAAACTGTTTTTT. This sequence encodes CASSLRDRVNEKLFF.

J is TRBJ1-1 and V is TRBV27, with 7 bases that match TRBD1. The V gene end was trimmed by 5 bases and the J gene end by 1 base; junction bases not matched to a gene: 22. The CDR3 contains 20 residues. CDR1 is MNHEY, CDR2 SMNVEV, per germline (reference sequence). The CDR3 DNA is TGTGCCAGCAGTATGGGACAGACTATAATCTATGGGCATGGGAACACTGAAGCTTTCTTT. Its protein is CASSMGQTIIYGHGNTEAFF.

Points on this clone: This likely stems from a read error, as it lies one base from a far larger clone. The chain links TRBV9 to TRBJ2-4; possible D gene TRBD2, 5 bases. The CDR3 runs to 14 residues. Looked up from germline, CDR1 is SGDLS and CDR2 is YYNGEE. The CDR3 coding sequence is TGTACCAGCAGTGGAGGACTAGCCAAAAACATTCAGTACTTC. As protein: CTSSGGLAKNIQYF. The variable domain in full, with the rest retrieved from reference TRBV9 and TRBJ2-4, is DSGVTQTPKHLITATGQRVTLRCSPRSGDLSVYWYQQSLDQGLQFLIQYYNGEERAKGNILERFSAQQFPDLHSELNLSSLELGDSALYFCTSSGGLAKNIQYFGAGTRLSVL.

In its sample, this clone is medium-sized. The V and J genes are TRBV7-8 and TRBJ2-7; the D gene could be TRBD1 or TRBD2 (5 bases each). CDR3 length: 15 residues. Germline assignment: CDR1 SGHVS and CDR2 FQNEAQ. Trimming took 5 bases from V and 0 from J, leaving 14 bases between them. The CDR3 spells CASSPLAGSSYEQYV. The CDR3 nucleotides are TGTGCCAGCAGCCCCCTGGCAGGGAGCTCCTACGAGCAGTACGTC.

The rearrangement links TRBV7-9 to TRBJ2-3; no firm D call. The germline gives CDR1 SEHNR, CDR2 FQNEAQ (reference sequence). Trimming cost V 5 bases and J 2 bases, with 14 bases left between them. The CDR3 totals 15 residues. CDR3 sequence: CASSPWTADTDTQYF. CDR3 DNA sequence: TGTGCCAGCAGCCCGTGGACGGCAGACACAGATACGCAGTATTTT.

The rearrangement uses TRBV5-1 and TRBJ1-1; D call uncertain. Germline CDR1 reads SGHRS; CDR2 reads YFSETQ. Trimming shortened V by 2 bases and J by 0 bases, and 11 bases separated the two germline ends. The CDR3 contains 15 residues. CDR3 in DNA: TGCGCCAGCAGCTTCGGAGCAGGAATGAACACTGAAGCTTTCTTT. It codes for CASSFGAGMNTEAFF. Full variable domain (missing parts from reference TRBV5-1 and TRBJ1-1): KAGVTQTPRYLIKTRGQQVTLSCSPISGHRSVSWYQQTPGQGLQFLFEYFSETQRNKGNFPGRFSGRQFSNSRSEMNVSTLELGDSALYLCASSFGAGMNTEAFFGQGTRLTVV.

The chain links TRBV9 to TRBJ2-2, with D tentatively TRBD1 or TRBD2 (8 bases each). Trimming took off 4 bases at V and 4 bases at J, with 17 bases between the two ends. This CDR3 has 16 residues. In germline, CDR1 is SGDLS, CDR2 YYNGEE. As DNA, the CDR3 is TGTGCCAGCAGCCTTCGACAGGGGACTAGCACCGGGGAGCTGTTTTTT. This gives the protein CASSLRQGTSTGELFF.

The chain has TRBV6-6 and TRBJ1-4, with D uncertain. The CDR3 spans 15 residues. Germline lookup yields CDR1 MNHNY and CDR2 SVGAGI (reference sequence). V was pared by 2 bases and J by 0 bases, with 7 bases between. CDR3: CASSYGGATNEKLFF. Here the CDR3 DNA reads TGTGCCAGCAGTTACGGCGGCGCAACTAATGAAAAACTGTTTTTT.

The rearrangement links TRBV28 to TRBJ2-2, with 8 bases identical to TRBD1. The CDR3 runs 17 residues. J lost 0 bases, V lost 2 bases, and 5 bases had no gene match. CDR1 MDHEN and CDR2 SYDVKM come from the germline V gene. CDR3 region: CASSLTRTGTNTGELFF. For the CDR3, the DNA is TGTGCCAGCAGTTTAACCCGGACAGGGACGAACACCGGGGAGCTGTTTTTT.

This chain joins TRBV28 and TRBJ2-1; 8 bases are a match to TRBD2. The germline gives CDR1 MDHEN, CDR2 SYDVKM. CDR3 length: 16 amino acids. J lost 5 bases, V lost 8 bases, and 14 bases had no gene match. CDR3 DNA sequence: TGTGCCAGCGACGAGCGGGAGAAGGTCGGGAACAATGAGCAGTTCTTC. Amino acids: CASDEREKVGNNEQFF.

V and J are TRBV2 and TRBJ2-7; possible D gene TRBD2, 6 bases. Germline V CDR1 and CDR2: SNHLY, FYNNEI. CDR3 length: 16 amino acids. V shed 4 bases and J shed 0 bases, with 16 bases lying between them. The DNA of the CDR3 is TGTGCCAGCAGTGGGGAGGTTGCACGGAGCTCCTACGAGCAGTACTTC. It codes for CASSGEVARSSYEQYF.

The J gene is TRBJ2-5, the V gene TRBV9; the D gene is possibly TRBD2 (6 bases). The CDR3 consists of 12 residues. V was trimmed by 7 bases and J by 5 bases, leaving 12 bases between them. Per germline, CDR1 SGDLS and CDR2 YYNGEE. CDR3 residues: CASGREWETQYF. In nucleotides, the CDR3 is TGTGCCAGCGGTCGGGAGTGGGAGACCCAGTACTTC. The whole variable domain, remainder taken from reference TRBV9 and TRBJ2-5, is DSGVTQTPKHLITATGQRVTLRCSPRSGDLSVYWYQQSLDQGLQFLIQYYNGEERAKGNILERFSAQQFPDLHSELNLSSLELGDSALYFCASGREWETQYFGPGTRLLVL.

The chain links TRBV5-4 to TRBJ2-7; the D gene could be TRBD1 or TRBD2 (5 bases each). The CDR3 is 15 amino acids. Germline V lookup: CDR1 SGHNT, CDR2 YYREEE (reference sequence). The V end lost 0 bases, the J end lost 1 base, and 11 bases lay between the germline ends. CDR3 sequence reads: CASSLAGTSSYEQYF. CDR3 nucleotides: TGTGCCAGCAGCTTGGCCGGGACCTCTTCCTACGAGCAGTACTTC.

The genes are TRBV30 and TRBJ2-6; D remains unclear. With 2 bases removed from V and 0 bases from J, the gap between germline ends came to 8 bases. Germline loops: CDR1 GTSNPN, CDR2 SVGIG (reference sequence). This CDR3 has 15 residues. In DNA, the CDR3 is TGTGCCTGGAGTAAGGACCTCTCTGGGGCCAACGTCCTGACTTTC. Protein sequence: CAWSKDLSGANVLTF.

Here the CDR3 reads CASSQVTPGYTNYGYTF. The CDR3 nucleotides are TGCGCCAGCAGCCAAGTAACCCCAGGGTATACTAACTATGGCTACACCTTC. V and J are TRBV4-1 and TRBJ1-2, with a tentative D call TRBD1 (5 bases). The ends were cut back, 1 base at V and 0 bases at J, with 15 bases in the middle. CDR1 and CDR2 (germline): MGHRA, YSYEKL. The CDR3 runs 17 residues.

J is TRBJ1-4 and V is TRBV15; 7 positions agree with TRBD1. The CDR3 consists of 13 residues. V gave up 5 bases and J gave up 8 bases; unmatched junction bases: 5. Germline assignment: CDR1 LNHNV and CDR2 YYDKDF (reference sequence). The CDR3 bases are TGTGCCACCAGCGCCCGGGACAGAGAAAAACTGTTTTTT. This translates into CATSARDREKLFF.

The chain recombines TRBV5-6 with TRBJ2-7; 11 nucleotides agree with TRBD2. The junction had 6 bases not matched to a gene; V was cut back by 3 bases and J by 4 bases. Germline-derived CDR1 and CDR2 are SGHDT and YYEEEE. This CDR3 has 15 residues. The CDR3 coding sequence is TGTGCCAGCAGCTGGGGGACTAGCGGTTTGTACGAGCAGTACGTC. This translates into CASSWGTSGLYEQYV.

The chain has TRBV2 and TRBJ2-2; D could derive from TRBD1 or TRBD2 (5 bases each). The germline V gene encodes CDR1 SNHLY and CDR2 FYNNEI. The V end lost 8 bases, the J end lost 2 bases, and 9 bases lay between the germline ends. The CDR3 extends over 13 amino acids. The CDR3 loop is CASWGPNTGELFF. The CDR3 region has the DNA TGTGCCAGCTGGGGACCTAACACCGGGGAGCTGTTTTTT.

CDR3 nucleotides: TGCGCCAGCAGCTTGGGGATCGGTCGGAGAGCACAAGAGACCCAGTACTTC. This sequence encodes CASSLGIGRRAQETQYF. The chain is built from TRBV5-1 and TRBJ2-5; no clear D. Germline V gene data show CDR1 as SGHRS and CDR2 as YFSETQ. CDR3 length equals 17 residues. Trimming left V 0 bases short and J 2 bases short, with 17 bases between. The entire variable domain, with the rest obtained from reference TRBV5-1 and TRBJ2-5, is as follows: KAGVTQTPRYLIKTRGQQVTLSCSPISGHRSVSWYQQTPGQGLQFLFEYFSETQRNKGNFPGRFSGRQFSNSRSEMNVSTLELGDSALYLCASSLGIGRRAQETQYFGPGTRLLVL.

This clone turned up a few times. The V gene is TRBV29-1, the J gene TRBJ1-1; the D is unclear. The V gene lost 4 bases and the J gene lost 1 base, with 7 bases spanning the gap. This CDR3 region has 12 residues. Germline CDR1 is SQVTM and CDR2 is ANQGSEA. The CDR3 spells CSVAYTNTEAFF. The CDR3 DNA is TGCAGCGTTGCCTATACGAACACTGAAGCTTTCTTT.

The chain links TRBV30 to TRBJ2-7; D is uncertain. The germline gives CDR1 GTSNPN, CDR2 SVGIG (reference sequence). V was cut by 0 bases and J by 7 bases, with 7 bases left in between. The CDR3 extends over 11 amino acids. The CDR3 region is CAWSVLGEQYV. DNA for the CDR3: TGTGCCTGGAGTGTACTTGGGGAGCAGTACGTC.

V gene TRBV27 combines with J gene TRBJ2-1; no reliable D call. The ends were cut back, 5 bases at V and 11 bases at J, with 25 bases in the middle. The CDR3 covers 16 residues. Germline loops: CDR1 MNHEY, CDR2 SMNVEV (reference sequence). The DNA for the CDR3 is TGTGCCAGCAGTCCGATCGAGTTGCTCTTCGGAAATAAGCAGTTCTTC. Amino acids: CASSPIELLFGNKQFF.

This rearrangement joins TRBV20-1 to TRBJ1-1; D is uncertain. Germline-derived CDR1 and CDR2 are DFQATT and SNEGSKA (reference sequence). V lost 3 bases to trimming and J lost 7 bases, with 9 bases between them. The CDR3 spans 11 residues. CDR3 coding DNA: TGCAGTGCTAGTAACCACGGTGAAGCTTTCTTT. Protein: CSASNHGEAFF.

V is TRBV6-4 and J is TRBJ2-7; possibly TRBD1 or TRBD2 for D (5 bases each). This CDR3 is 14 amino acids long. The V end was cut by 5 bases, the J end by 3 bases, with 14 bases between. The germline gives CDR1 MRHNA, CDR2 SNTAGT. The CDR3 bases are TGTGCCAGCAGTTACGACACTAGGGGCTACGAGCAGTACTTC. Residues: CASSYDTRGYEQYF.